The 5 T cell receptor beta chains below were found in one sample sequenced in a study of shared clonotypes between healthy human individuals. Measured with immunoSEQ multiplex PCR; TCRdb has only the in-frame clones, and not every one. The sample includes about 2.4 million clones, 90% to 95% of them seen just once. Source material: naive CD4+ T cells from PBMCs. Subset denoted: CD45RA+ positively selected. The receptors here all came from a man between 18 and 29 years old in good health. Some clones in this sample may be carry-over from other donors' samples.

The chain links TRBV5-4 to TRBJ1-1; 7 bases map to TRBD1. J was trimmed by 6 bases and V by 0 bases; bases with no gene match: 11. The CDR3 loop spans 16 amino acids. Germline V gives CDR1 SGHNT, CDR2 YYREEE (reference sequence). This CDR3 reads CASSLEATGSPPEAFF. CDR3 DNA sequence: TGTGCCAGCAGCTTGGAAGCGACAGGGAGCCCCCCTGAAGCTTTCTTT. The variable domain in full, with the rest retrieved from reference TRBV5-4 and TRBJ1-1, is ETGVTQSPTHLIKTRGQQVTLRCSSQSGHNTVSWYQQALGQGPQFIFQYYREEENGRGNFPPRFSGLQFPNYSSELNVNALELDDSALYLCASSLEATGSPPEAFFGQGTRLTVV.

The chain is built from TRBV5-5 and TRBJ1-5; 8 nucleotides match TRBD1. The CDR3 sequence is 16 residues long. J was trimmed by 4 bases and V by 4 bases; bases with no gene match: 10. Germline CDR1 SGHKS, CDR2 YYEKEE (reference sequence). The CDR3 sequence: CASSPASGGANQPQHF. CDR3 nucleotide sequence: TGTGCCAGCAGCCCCGCATCAGGGGGCGCGAATCAGCCCCAGCATTTT. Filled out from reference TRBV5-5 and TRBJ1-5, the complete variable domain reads DAGVTQSPTHLIKTRGQQVTLRCSPISGHKSVSWYQQVLGQGPQFIFQYYEKEERGRGNFPDRFSARQFPNYSSELNVNALLLGDSALYLCASSPASGGANQPQHFGDGTRLSIL.

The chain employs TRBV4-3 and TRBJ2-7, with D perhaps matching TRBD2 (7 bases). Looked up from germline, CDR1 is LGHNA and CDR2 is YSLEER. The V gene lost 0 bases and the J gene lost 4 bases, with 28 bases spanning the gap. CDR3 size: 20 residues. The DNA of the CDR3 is TGCGCCAGCAGCCAAGATAGGCACAGGGCAATGGGCGGGAGTTTGTACGAGCAGTACTTC. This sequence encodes CASSQDRHRAMGGSLYEQYF.

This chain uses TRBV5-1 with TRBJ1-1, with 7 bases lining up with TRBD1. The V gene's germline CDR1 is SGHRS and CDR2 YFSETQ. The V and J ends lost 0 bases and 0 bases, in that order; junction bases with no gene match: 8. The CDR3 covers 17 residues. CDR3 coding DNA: TGCGCCAGCAGCTTGGATCTAGGGACAGCTATGAACACTGAAGCTTTCTTT. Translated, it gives CASSLDLGTAMNTEAFF.

The CDR3 DNA reads TGTGCCAGCAGCTTAGACGTGACGACAGGGATTAACTATGGCTACACCTTC. It codes for CASSLDVTTGINYGYTF. The chain recombines TRBV7-2 with TRBJ1-2; 7 bases agree with TRBD1. The V gene's germline CDR1 is SGHTA and CDR2 FQGNSA. The V segment lost 1 base and the J segment 1 base; nucleotides outside the gene matches: 9. This CDR3 contains 17 residues.